A selection of T cell receptor beta chains follows, all from one sample in a study of OX40 agonist ivuxolimab in advanced cancers. The table came from immunoSEQ multiplex PCR; TCRdb's copy has only in-frame clones and leaves some out. The data show roughly 79,000 clones, more than 80% seen once. This material consisted of CD4+ or CD8+ T cells sorted from blood, taken in a trial of the OX40 agonist ivuxolimab. The source is an adult with an advanced solid tumor such as melanoma, head and neck, liver or kidney cancer. Both conserved end residues are part of each CDR3. Fields, in order: CDR3 length, clone size, V gene, D gene, J gene, CDR3 protein, CDR3 DNA. The D gene is left open where the match is weak. The listing skips clone size in some rows; elsewhere it reads once, few, many or a size class.

CDR3 length: 14
clone size: .
V gene: TRBV7-9
D gene: .
J gene: TRBJ2-7
CDR3 protein: CASSPRRGVNEQYF
CDR3 DNA: TGTGCCAGCAGCCCCCGGAGGGGGGTGAACGAGCAGTACTTC

CDR3 length: 14
clone size: .
V gene: TRBV11-2
D gene: TRBD1
J gene: TRBJ2-7
CDR3 protein: CASSYRDRAYEQYF
CDR3 DNA: TGTGCCAGCAGCTACCGGGACAGGGCCTACGAGCAGTACTTC

CDR3 length: 18
clone size: once
V gene: TRBV10-3
D gene: .
J gene: TRBJ2-6
CDR3 protein: CAISGGTGSSSGANVLTF
CDR3 DNA: TGTGCCATCAGTGGGGGAACAGGTTCTAGCTCTGGGGCCAACGTCCTGACTTTC

CDR3 length: 16
clone size: .
V gene: TRBV19
D gene: TRBD1
J gene: TRBJ2-5
CDR3 protein: CASSRGQVGNQETQYF
CDR3 DNA: TGTGCCAGTAGTAGGGGACAGGTGGGGAACCAAGAGACCCAGTACTTC

CDR3 length: 16
clone size: .
V gene: TRBV9
D gene: .
J gene: TRBJ2-1
CDR3 protein: CASSVGEAPEYNEQFF
CDR3 DNA: TGTGCCAGCAGCGTAGGAGAGGCTCCGGAATACAATGAGCAGTTCTTC

CDR3 length: 12
clone size: .
V gene: TRBV7-9
D gene: .
J gene: TRBJ1-1
CDR3 protein: CASSFYPARAFF
CDR3 DNA: TGTGCCAGCAGCTTTTACCCCGCGAGGGCTTTCTTT

CDR3 length: 12
clone size: .
V gene: TRBV14
D gene: .
J gene: TRBJ2-2
CDR3 protein: CASSQLTGELFF
CDR3 DNA: TGTGCCAGCAGCCAGCTCACCGGGGAGCTGTTTTTT

CDR3 length: 16
clone size: once
V gene: TRBV27
D gene: .
J gene: TRBJ1-6
CDR3 protein: CASRDQPGLPNSPLHF
CDR3 DNA: TGTGCCAGCAGGGATCAACCGGGACTGCCTAATTCACCCCTCCACTTT

CDR3 length: 15
clone size: .
V gene: TRBV27
D gene: TRBD2
J gene: TRBJ2-3
CDR3 protein: CASSVGGGTLYTQYF
CDR3 DNA: TGTGCCAGCAGTGTGGGGGGAGGGACGCTCTATACGCAGTATTTT

CDR3 length: 11
clone size: .
V gene: TRBV6-6
D gene: .
J gene: TRBJ1-6
CDR3 protein: CASSYSDPLHF
CDR3 DNA: TGTGCCAGCAGTTACTCGGATCCCCTCCACTTT

CDR3 length: 15
clone size: .
V gene: TRBV15
D gene: TRBD1
J gene: TRBJ1-4
CDR3 protein: CATSTDRALNEKLFF
CDR3 DNA: TGTGCCACCAGCACGGACAGGGCTCTTAATGAAAAACTGTTTTTT

CDR3 length: 15
clone size: .
V gene: TRBV7-6
D gene: TRBD1
J gene: TRBJ1-2
CDR3 protein: CASSPRGQGSYGYTF
CDR3 DNA: TGTGCCAGCAGCCCCAGGGGGCAGGGGAGCTATGGCTACACCTTC

CDR3 length: 14
clone size: .
V gene: TRBV6-1
D gene: TRBD1
J gene: TRBJ1-2
CDR3 protein: CASSIQGAGYGYTF
CDR3 DNA: TGTGCCAGTAGCATACAGGGGGCTGGTTATGGCTACACCTTC

CDR3 length: 13
clone size: .
V gene: TRBV11-3
D gene: .
J gene: TRBJ2-2
CDR3 protein: CASSGLRTGELFF
CDR3 DNA: TGTGCCAGCTCAGGGTTAAGGACCGGGGAGCTGTTTTTT

CDR3 length: 15
clone size: .
V gene: TRBV5-1
D gene: TRBD2
J gene: TRBJ2-7
CDR3 protein: CASSGGTSGSYEQYF
CDR3 DNA: TGCGCCAGCAGCGGCGGGACTAGCGGCTCCTACGAGCAGTACTTC

CDR3 length: 19
clone size: .
V gene: TRBV19
D gene: .
J gene: TRBJ1-1
CDR3 protein: CASSIDYRSGGEMNTEAFF
CDR3 DNA: TGTGCCAGTAGTATAGATTATCGCTCGGGGGGCGAGATGAACACTGAAGCTTTCTTT

CDR3 length: 17
clone size: .
V gene: TRBV6-1
D gene: TRBD1
J gene: TRBJ1-5
CDR3 protein: CASREIPGQGFTQPQHF
CDR3 DNA: TGTGCCAGCAGAGAAATTCCGGGACAGGGTTTTACTCAGCCCCAGCATTTT

CDR3 length: 17
clone size: .
V gene: TRBV14
D gene: TRBD2
J gene: TRBJ2-1
CDR3 protein: CASSPGIYGRPYNEQFF
CDR3 DNA: TGTGCCAGCAGCCCTGGAATTTACGGGAGGCCGTACAATGAGCAGTTCTTC

CDR3 length: 12
clone size: .
V gene: TRBV30
D gene: .
J gene: TRBJ1-2
CDR3 protein: CAGRSGGYGYTF
CDR3 DNA: TGTGCCGGGAGGTCGGGGGGCTATGGCTACACCTTC

CDR3 length: 16
clone size: .
V gene: TRBV18
D gene: TRBD1
J gene: TRBJ2-3
CDR3 protein: CASSPSMTGITDTQYF
CDR3 DNA: TGTGCCAGCTCACCATCGATGACAGGGATCACAGATACGCAGTATTTT

CDR3 length: 15
clone size: .
V gene: TRBV6-5
D gene: .
J gene: TRBJ1-4
CDR3 protein: CASSYRGAGVEKLFF
CDR3 DNA: TGTGCCAGCAGTTACAGAGGTGCGGGGGTTGAAAAACTGTTTTTT

CDR3 length: 13
clone size: .
V gene: TRBV9
D gene: .
J gene: TRBJ1-5
CDR3 protein: CASSVDPREPQHF
CDR3 DNA: TGTGCCAGCAGCGTAGACCCCCGAGAGCCCCAGCATTTT

CDR3 length: 15
clone size: .
V gene: TRBV7-9
D gene: TRBD1
J gene: TRBJ1-5
CDR3 protein: CASSSGTGGNQPQHF
CDR3 DNA: TGTGCCAGCAGCTCCGGGACAGGGGGCAATCAGCCCCAGCATTTT

CDR3 length: 14
clone size: .
V gene: TRBV5-8
D gene: .
J gene: TRBJ2-7
CDR3 protein: CASNLGAPAHEQYF
CDR3 DNA: TGTGCCAGCAACCTTGGGGCTCCGGCCCACGAGCAGTACTTC

CDR3 length: 17
clone size: once
V gene: TRBV4-3
D gene: TRBD2
J gene: TRBJ2-1
CDR3 protein: CASSQSWGRAAYNEQFF
CDR3 DNA: TGCGCCAGCAGCCAAAGTTGGGGGAGGGCCGCCTACAATGAGCAGTTCTTC

CDR3 length: 11
clone size: few
V gene: TRBV20-1
D gene: .
J gene: TRBJ2-4
CDR3 protein: CCAPAKNIQYF
CDR3 DNA: TGCTGTGCACCGGCCAAAAACATTCAGTACTTC

CDR3 length: 12
clone size: .
V gene: TRBV19
D gene: .
J gene: TRBJ2-7
CDR3 protein: CASSIPIYEQYF
CDR3 DNA: TGTGCCAGTAGTATCCCAATCTACGAGCAGTACTTC

CDR3 length: 13
clone size: .
V gene: TRBV18
D gene: .
J gene: TRBJ2-2
CDR3 protein: CASSGRDTGELFF
CDR3 DNA: TGTGCCAGCTCAGGGCGAGACACCGGGGAGCTGTTTTTT

CDR3 length: 15
clone size: .
V gene: TRBV11-3
D gene: .
J gene: TRBJ2-7
CDR3 protein: CASSLGALAHGEQYF
CDR3 DNA: TGTGCCAGCAGCTTAGGGGCTTTGGCGCACGGGGAGCAGTACTTC

CDR3 length: 14
clone size: .
V gene: TRBV7-2
D gene: .
J gene: TRBJ1-1
CDR3 protein: CASSARRGNTEAFF
CDR3 DNA: TGTGCCAGCAGCGCGCGTAGGGGGAACACTGAAGCTTTCTTT

CDR3 length: 16
clone size: once
V gene: TRBV19
D gene: TRBD2
J gene: TRBJ2-1
CDR3 protein: CASRLGRASGSNEQFF
CDR3 DNA: TGTGCCAGTAGGCTAGGGAGGGCTAGCGGGAGCAATGAGCAGTTCTTC

CDR3 length: 15
clone size: few
V gene: TRBV6-1
D gene: .
J gene: TRBJ2-3
CDR3 protein: CASSESGVGTDTQYF
CDR3 DNA: TGTGCCAGCAGTGAATCAGGGGTCGGCACAGATACGCAGTATTTT

CDR3 length: 13
clone size: .
V gene: TRBV6-6
D gene: .
J gene: TRBJ2-2
CDR3 protein: CASSYVASGELFF
CDR3 DNA: TGTGCCAGCAGTTACGTAGCCAGCGGGGAGCTGTTTTTT

CDR3 length: 16
clone size: .
V gene: TRBV4-1
D gene: TRBD1
J gene: TRBJ1-5
CDR3 protein: CASSQELDRDYQPQHF
CDR3 DNA: TGCGCCAGCAGCCAAGAATTGGACAGGGACTATCAGCCCCAGCATTTT

CDR3 length: 15
clone size: .
V gene: TRBV19
D gene: .
J gene: TRBJ1-3
CDR3 protein: CASSILRTSGNTIYF
CDR3 DNA: TGTGCCAGTAGTATACTTCGGACGTCTGGAAACACCATATATTTT

CDR3 length: 14
clone size: .
V gene: TRBV21-1
D gene: .
J gene: TRBJ2-5
CDR3 protein: CAYHTGEGEETQYF
CDR3 DNA: TGTGCCTATCATACGGGAGAAGGTGAAGAGACCCAGTACTTC

CDR3 length: 15
clone size: .
V gene: TRBV9
D gene: .
J gene: TRBJ2-2
CDR3 protein: CASSVGGSGTGELFF
CDR3 DNA: TGTGCCAGCAGCGTAGGAGGTTCGGGCACCGGGGAGCTGTTTTTT

CDR3 length: 14
clone size: .
V gene: TRBV2
D gene: TRBD2
J gene: TRBJ2-2
CDR3 protein: CASTSGPNTGELFF
CDR3 DNA: TGTGCCAGTACTAGCGGTCCGAACACCGGGGAGCTGTTTTTT

CDR3 length: 15
clone size: .
V gene: TRBV28
D gene: .
J gene: TRBJ2-4
CDR3 protein: CASTPTAGSKNIQYF
CDR3 DNA: TGTGCCAGCACCCCGACGGCCGGTTCCAAAAACATTCAGTACTTC

CDR3 length: 15
clone size: .
V gene: TRBV5-4
D gene: TRBD2
J gene: TRBJ2-1
CDR3 protein: CASSLETGGHNEQFF
CDR3 DNA: TGTGCCAGCAGCTTGGAAACGGGAGGTCACAATGAGCAGTTCTTC

CDR3 length: 13
clone size: .
V gene: TRBV6-5
D gene: .
J gene: TRBJ1-3
CDR3 protein: CASRRTVGNTIYF
CDR3 DNA: TGTGCCAGCAGGAGGACAGTTGGAAACACCATATATTTT

CDR3 length: 16
clone size: .
V gene: TRBV7-3
D gene: TRBD2
J gene: TRBJ2-7
CDR3 protein: CASSLTSGSGTYEQYF
CDR3 DNA: TGTGCCAGCAGCCTAACCAGCGGGAGCGGAACCTACGAGCAGTACTTC

CDR3 length: 16
clone size: .
V gene: TRBV11-2
D gene: TRBD2
J gene: TRBJ2-2
CDR3 protein: CASSRTSGRYSGELFF
CDR3 DNA: TGTGCCAGCAGCAGGACTAGCGGGAGGTACTCAGGGGAGCTGTTTTTT

CDR3 length: 15
clone size: .
V gene: TRBV4-3
D gene: TRBD2
J gene: TRBJ2-7
CDR3 protein: CASSQGREGTYEQYF
CDR3 DNA: TGCGCCAGCAGCCAAGGGCGGGAGGGTACCTACGAGCAGTACTTC

CDR3 length: 14
clone size: .
V gene: TRBV6-5
D gene: TRBD2
J gene: TRBJ2-2
CDR3 protein: CATSSGREVGELFF
CDR3 DNA: TGTGCCACTTCTAGCGGGAGAGAGGTCGGGGAGCTGTTTTTT

CDR3 length: 17
clone size: .
V gene: TRBV30
D gene: .
J gene: TRBJ2-6
CDR3 protein: CAWSSDRTSSGANVLTF
CDR3 DNA: TGTGCCTGGAGTTCTGACAGGACAAGCTCTGGGGCCAACGTCCTGACTTTC

CDR3 length: 12
clone size: .
V gene: TRBV6-5
D gene: .
J gene: TRBJ1-2
CDR3 protein: CASRTGMGGYTF
CDR3 DNA: TGTGCCAGCAGAACAGGGATGGGTGGCTACACCTTC

CDR3 length: 13
clone size: .
V gene: TRBV11-3
D gene: .
J gene: TRBJ1-3
CDR3 protein: CASSLPTGQTIYF
CDR3 DNA: TGTGCCAGCAGCTTGCCCACGGGACAAACCATATATTTT

CDR3 length: 13
clone size: few
V gene: TRBV4-1
D gene: .
J gene: TRBJ2-5
CDR3 protein: CASSQGLLETQYF
CDR3 DNA: TGCGCCAGCAGCCAAGGCCTCCTAGAGACCCAGTACTTC

CDR3 length: 12
clone size: .
V gene: TRBV7-2
D gene: .
J gene: TRBJ2-7
CDR3 protein: CASSFRNGEQYF
CDR3 DNA: TGTGCCAGCAGCTTCCGGAACGGAGAGCAGTACTTC

CDR3 length: 15
clone size: .
V gene: TRBV23-1
D gene: .
J gene: TRBJ2-5
CDR3 protein: CASSQSVKGPQTQYF
CDR3 DNA: TGCGCCAGCAGTCAATCGGTGAAGGGACCACAGACCCAGTACTTC

CDR3 length: 12
clone size: .
V gene: TRBV30
D gene: .
J gene: TRBJ2-5
CDR3 protein: CAWSPDHRTQYF
CDR3 DNA: TGTGCCTGGAGTCCCGATCATCGGACCCAGTACTTC

CDR3 length: 14
clone size: .
V gene: TRBV6-1
D gene: .
J gene: TRBJ2-3
CDR3 protein: CASSPGTVTDTQYF
CDR3 DNA: TGTGCCAGCAGTCCCGGGACTGTCACAGATACGCAGTATTTT

CDR3 length: 12
clone size: .
V gene: TRBV6-1
D gene: TRBD1
J gene: TRBJ2-1
CDR3 protein: CASSQRTGEVFF
CDR3 DNA: TGTGCCAGCAGTCAAAGGACAGGGGAAGTGTTCTTC

CDR3 length: 13
clone size: .
V gene: TRBV6-1
D gene: .
J gene: TRBJ1-1
CDR3 protein: CAAYLGVNTEAFF
CDR3 DNA: TGTGCCGCCTACCTGGGAGTGAACACTGAAGCTTTCTTT